Below, 17 T cell receptor beta chains from the same sample are listed, as sequenced in a study of T cells in Graves' hyperthyroidism and ophthalmopathy. Amplification of TCR beta CDR3 regions used RNA as the template. With the HTBI primer set, the TCR CDR3 went through a first round of RT-PCR. TCRdb independently ran MiXCR on the multiplex PCR reads; one entry per CDR3 protein. The table has some 300,000 distinct CDR3 sequences, approximately 18% seen once; the top ten hold 39%. The sample consisted of blood. These receptors were taken from a man between 45 and 60 years old with Graves' ophthalmopathy.

Many counts were recorded for this clonotype. This chain links TRBV6-6 with TRBJ1-5; no firm D call. Trimming took off 0 bases at V and 3 bases at J, with 3 bases between the two ends. CDR1 is MNHNY, CDR2 SVGAGI, per germline (reference sequence). This CDR3 spans 13 amino acids. The CDR3 loop is CASSYSLNQPQHF. The CDR3 bases are TGTGCCAGCAGTTACTCACTCAATCAGCCCCAGCATTTT.

This clonotype has ten or more counts. The J gene is TRBJ2-1, the V gene TRBV28; TRBD2 aligns across 9 bases. Per germline, CDR1 MDHEN and CDR2 SYDVKM. J lost 7 bases, V lost 4 bases, and 2 bases had no gene match. The CDR3 consists of 13 residues. The CDR3 protein is CASSWTSANEQFF. For the CDR3, the DNA is TGTGCCAGCAGTTGGACTAGCGCTAATGAGCAGTTCTTC.

The sample holds many counts of this clonotype. The chain couples TRBV11-1 to TRBJ1-1; 7 bases line up with TRBD1. This CDR3 has 16 amino acids. CDR1 and CDR2 from the germline V gene are SGHAT and FQDESV (reference sequence). With V trimmed by 5 bases and J by 0 bases, 9 bases remained unmatched. In nucleotides, the CDR3 is TGTGCCAGCAGCCCACCCAATAGGGGGCTGAACACTGAAGCTTTCTTT. It specifies CASSPPNRGLNTEAFF. Using reference TRBV11-1 and TRBJ1-1 for the parts outside the CDR3, the full variable domain is EAEVAQSPRYKITEKSQAVAFWCDPISGHATLYWYRQILGQGPELLVQFQDESVVDDSQLPKDRFSAERLKGVDSTLKIQPAELGDSAMYLCASSPPNRGLNTEAFFGQGTRLTVV.

Ten or more counts support this clonotype. The V call is TRBV18, the J call TRBJ2-1; D is uncertain. The CDR3 loop spans 15 amino acids. Germline V gene sequence: CDR1 KGHSH, CDR2 LQKENI. V was shortened by 2 bases and J by 2 bases, with 10 bases between the two germline ends. CDR3 nucleotides: TGTGCCAGCTCACCAGGTCCAGTCCCCTACAATGAGCAGTTCTTC. Amino acids: CASSPGPVPYNEQFF.

This clonotype has a count of ten or more. The chain uses TRBV18 and TRBJ2-1, with D tentatively TRBD2 (7 bases). Germline V CDR1 and CDR2: KGHSH, LQKENI. This CDR3 has 16 amino acids. Trimming left V 6 bases short and J 8 bases short, with 23 bases between. The CDR3 reads CASSHSPGGGGHEQFF. CDR3 sequence (DNA): TGTGCCAGCTCTCACTCCCCGGGAGGAGGGGGGCATGAGCAGTTCTTC.

The table lists this clonotype with many counts. This chain links TRBV18 with TRBJ2-7; D unclear. The V end was cut by 0 bases, the J end by 2 bases, with 5 bases between. This CDR3 spans 13 amino acids. Per germline, CDR1 KGHSH and CDR2 LQKENI. In nucleotides, the CDR3 is TGTGCCAGCTCACCACCGAGTGCCTACGAGCAGTACTTC. It yields the protein CASSPPSAYEQYF.

This clonotype showed up many times. This chain joins TRBV2 and TRBJ2-7, with 8 bases identical to TRBD1. J lost 0 bases, V lost 5 bases, and 3 bases had no gene match. This CDR3 region has 14 residues. From germline, CDR1 is SNHLY and CDR2 FYNNEI. The CDR3 protein is CASSWTGSSYEQYF. As DNA, the CDR3 is TGTGCCAGCAGTTGGACAGGGAGCTCCTACGAGCAGTACTTC.

The chain links TRBV24-1 to TRBJ2-1, with D tentatively TRBD2 (7 bases). V dropped 3 bases and J dropped 2 bases, with 19 bases sitting between them. This CDR3 is 18 amino acids long. CDR1 KGHDR and CDR2 SFDVKD come from the germline V gene. CDR3 nucleotide sequence: TGTGCCACCAGTGATAACAGGGTGGCGGGAGTCCCCTACAATGAGCAGTTCTTC. Encoded protein: CATSDNRVAGVPYNEQFF.

There are many counts of this clonotype. CDR3 sequence reads: CASSQNRGFYEQYF. Written as DNA, the CDR3 is TGCGCCAGCAGTCAGAACAGGGGATTCTACGAGCAGTACTTC. V gene TRBV5-1 combines with J gene TRBJ2-7; 7 nucleotides match TRBD1. The V gene's germline CDR1 is SGHRS and CDR2 YFSETQ. Trimming at V came to 5 bases and at J to 3 bases, leaving 8 bases not matched to a gene. This CDR3 contains 14 residues.

This chain uses TRBV4-1 with TRBJ1-6; D is possibly TRBD1 (6 bases). The V gene's germline CDR1 is MGHRA and CDR2 YSYEKL. This CDR3 contains 15 residues. Trimming pared 4 bases from V and 6 bases from J, leaving 13 bases between. The CDR3 loop is CASSLTLQGNSPLHF. The CDR3 bases are TGCGCCAGCAGCCTAACATTACAGGGTAATTCACCCCTCCACTTT.

This clonotype was seen repeatedly, ten times or more. This chain links TRBV5-1 with TRBJ2-1; D gene uncertain. The germline CDR1 and CDR2 sequences are SGHRS and YFSETQ. This CDR3 contains 13 residues. Trimming left V 4 bases short and J 5 bases short, with 10 bases between. The CDR3 bases are TGCGCCAGCAGCGGTCGAGTAGACAATGAGCAGTTCTTC. Translation gives CASSGRVDNEQFF.

The chain uses TRBV24-1 and TRBJ2-5, with unresolved D. Trimming took 9 bases from V and 2 from J, leaving 12 bases between them. Germline V gives CDR1 KGHDR, CDR2 SFDVKD. The CDR3 totals 13 residues. Here the CDR3 reads CATRGSVQETQYF. The DNA for the CDR3 is TGTGCCACCCGCGGATCTGTGCAAGAGACCCAGTACTTC.

This clonotype was observed many times. The chain employs TRBV7-9 and TRBJ1-1, with D perhaps TRBD1 (6 bases). The CDR3 loop spans 15 amino acids. V lost 3 bases to trimming and J lost 7 bases, with 18 bases between them. CDR1 and CDR2 from the germline V gene are SEHNR and FQNEAQ (reference sequence). This CDR3 reads CASSFGGGAGDEAFF. In nucleotides, the CDR3 is TGTGCCAGCAGCTTCGGCGGGGGCGCAGGTGATGAAGCTTTCTTT.

This clonotype was counted once. This chain joins TRBV10-3 and TRBJ2-5, with D tentatively TRBD1 (6 bases). Germline V gives CDR1 ENHRY, CDR2 SYGVKD. This CDR3 has 12 amino acids. Trimming took off 8 bases at V and 7 bases at J, with 14 bases between the two ends. The CDR3 DNA is TGTGCCATCCGACAGGATAGGGGGACCCAGTACTTC. Encoded protein: CAIRQDRGTQYF.

This clonotype was seen a handful of times. J is TRBJ1-6 and V is TRBV7-9; perhaps TRBD1 as D (6 bases). Per germline, CDR1 SEHNR and CDR2 FQNEAQ (reference sequence). The length of the CDR3 is 12 residues. Trimming left V 5 bases short and J 13 bases short, with 12 bases between. The CDR3, as DNA: TGTGCCAGCAGCCAGTGGGGGCTCCCCCTCCACTTT. It codes for CASSQWGLPLHF.

This clonotype has more than one count but fewer than ten. The chain carries TRBV6-1 and TRBJ2-2; 9 bases align to TRBD1. Germline CDR1 MNHNS, CDR2 SASEGT. The length of the CDR3 is 15 residues. V lost 8 bases to trimming and J lost 5 bases; unmatched junction nucleotides: 9. CDR3 in DNA: TGTGCCAGCCTCCCGGGACAGGGTCGAACCGGGGAGCTGTTTTTT. Translated, it gives CASLPGQGRTGELFF.

This clonotype was detected ten times or more. This chain uses TRBV6-1 with TRBJ1-6, with D possibly matching TRBD1 (5 bases). Trimming cost V 6 bases and J 7 bases, with 10 bases left between them. CDR3 length equals 13 residues. CDR1 MNHNS and CDR2 SASEGT come from the germline V gene. This chain's CDR3 is CASSGTQNSPLHF. CDR3 DNA sequence: TGTGCCAGCAGCGGGACGCAGAATTCACCCCTCCACTTT.